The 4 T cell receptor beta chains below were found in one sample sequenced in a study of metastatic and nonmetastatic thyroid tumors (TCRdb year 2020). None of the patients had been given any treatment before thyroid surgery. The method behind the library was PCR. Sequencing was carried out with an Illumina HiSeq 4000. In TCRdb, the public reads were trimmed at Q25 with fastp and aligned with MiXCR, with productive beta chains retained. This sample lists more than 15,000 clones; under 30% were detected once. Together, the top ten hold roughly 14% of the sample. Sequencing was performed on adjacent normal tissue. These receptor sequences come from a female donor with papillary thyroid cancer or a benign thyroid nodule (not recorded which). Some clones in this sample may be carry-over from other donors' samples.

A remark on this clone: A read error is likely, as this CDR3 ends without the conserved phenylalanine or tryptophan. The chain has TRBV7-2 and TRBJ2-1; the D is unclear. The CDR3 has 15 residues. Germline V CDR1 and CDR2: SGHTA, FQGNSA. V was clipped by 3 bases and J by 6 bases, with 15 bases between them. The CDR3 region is CASSLSKVEVNEQFL. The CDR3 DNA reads TGTGCCAGCAGCTTGAGCAAGGTTGAGGTCAATGAGCAGTTCTTG.

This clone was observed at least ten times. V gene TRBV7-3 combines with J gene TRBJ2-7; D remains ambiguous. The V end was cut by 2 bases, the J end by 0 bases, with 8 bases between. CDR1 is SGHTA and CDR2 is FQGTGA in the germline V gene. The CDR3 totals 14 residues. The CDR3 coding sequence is TGTGCCAGCAGCTTATATACGGGCTCCTACGAGCAGTACTTC. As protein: CASSLYTGSYEQYF.

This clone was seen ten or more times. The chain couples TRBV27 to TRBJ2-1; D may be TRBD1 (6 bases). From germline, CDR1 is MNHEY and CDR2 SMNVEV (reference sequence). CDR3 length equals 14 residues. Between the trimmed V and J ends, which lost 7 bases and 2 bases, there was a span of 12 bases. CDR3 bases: TGTGCCAGCAAGGGTCCAGGGGCCTACAATGAGCAGTTCTTC. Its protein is CASKGPGAYNEQFF.

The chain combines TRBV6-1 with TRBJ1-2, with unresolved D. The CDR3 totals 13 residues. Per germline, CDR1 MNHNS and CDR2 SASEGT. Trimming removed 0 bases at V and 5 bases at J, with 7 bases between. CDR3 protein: CASSEAGGYGYTF. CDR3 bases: TGTGCCAGCAGTGAAGCGGGTGGTTATGGCTACACCTTC.